A selection of T cell receptor beta chains follows, all from one sample in a study of blood T cell repertoires in COVID-19. Assay: immunoSEQ multiplex PCR; the TCRdb copy retains only in-frame clones and omits some. The data hold tens of thousands of clones, with roughly 85% observed a single time. Source material: peripheral blood. The receptor source for this set is a human donor in a cohort sampled during active COVID-19. Each CDR3 is given with its conserved first and last residue. A D gene is named only where the DNA matches it firmly.

d_gene	v_gene	j_gene	CDR3aa
NA	TRBV20-1	TRBJ1-2	CSVREREGYTF
NA	TRBV7-6	TRBJ1-5	CASSLGPGYQPQHF
NA	TRBV5-1	TRBJ2-7	CASSLAWQGRSSEQYF
TRBD2	TRBV11-2	TRBJ2-2	CASSLSLAGGNTGELFF
TRBD2	TRBV7-2	TRBJ2-3	CASSFRLAGGLTDTQYF
NA	TRBV27	TRBJ2-5	CASSLYGLGGGVSRETQYF
TRBD1	TRBV11-3	TRBJ2-2	CASSPRRQGALNTGELFF
NA	TRBV5-1	TRBJ1-4	CASSLARGGEEKLFF
NA	TRBV11-2	TRBJ2-7	CASSWASSYEQYF
TRBD2	TRBV9	TRBJ2-1	CASSVGTSGYPYNEQFF
TRBD2	TRBV10-3	TRBJ2-3	CAISEPASGGPNTQYF
NA	TRBV5-1	TRBJ1-1	CASSWSGEWGAFF
NA	TRBV6-5	TRBJ1-1	CASSQQGLNTEAFF
NA	TRBV7-2	TRBJ1-6	CASSLVGGIRSPLHF
TRBD1	TRBV12-3/TRBV12-4	TRBJ1-2	CASSPARGDSYTF
NA	TRBV19	TRBJ2-2	CASSRRTGELFF
TRBD1	TRBV18	TRBJ2-2	CASSGQGLNTGELFF
NA	TRBV7-9	TRBJ2-7	CASSLHYDRPPRDYEQYF
TRBD1	TRBV5-8	TRBJ2-4	CASSLRGRDIQYF
NA	TRBV7-8	TRBJ1-1	CASSLALGLGAFF
TRBD2	TRBV5-6	TRBJ2-4	CASRGRGENIQYF
TRBD1	TRBV27	TRBJ2-7	CASSSQQGAPYEQYF
TRBD1	TRBV2	TRBJ2-2	CASSEAWDRENTGELFF
TRBD1	TRBV7-9	TRBJ1-2	CASSRAGTGSHYGYTF
TRBD1	TRBV11-2	TRBJ2-7	CASSPDRAAYEQYF
TRBD2	TRBV10-2	TRBJ2-7	CASGGGLSYEQYF
NA	TRBV2	TRBJ1-5	CASSPQGPHNQPQHF
NA	TRBV27	TRBJ2-3	CASSLSPGGTDTQYF
TRBD2	TRBV19	TRBJ2-7	CASSVLAGGGYEQYF
NA	TRBV11-2	TRBJ2-7	CASSLSWGRVEQYF
TRBD1	TRBV5-8	TRBJ2-1	CASTLGQADNEQFF
NA	TRBV12-3/TRBV12-4	TRBJ2-7	CASSSGTPLEQYF